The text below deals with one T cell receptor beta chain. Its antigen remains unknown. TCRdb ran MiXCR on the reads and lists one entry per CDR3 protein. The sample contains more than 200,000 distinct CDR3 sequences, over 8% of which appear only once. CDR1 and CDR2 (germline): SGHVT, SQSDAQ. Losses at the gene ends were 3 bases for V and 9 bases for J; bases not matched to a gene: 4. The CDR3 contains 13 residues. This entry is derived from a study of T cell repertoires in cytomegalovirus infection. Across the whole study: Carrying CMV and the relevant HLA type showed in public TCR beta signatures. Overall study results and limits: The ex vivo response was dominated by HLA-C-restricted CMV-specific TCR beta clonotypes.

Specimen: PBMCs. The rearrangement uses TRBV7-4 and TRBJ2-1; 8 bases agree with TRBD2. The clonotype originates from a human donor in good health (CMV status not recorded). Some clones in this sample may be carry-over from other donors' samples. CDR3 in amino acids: CASSFSGSGEQFF. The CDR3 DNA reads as TGTGCCAGCAGCTTCAGCGGGAGCGGTGAGCAGTTCTTC.